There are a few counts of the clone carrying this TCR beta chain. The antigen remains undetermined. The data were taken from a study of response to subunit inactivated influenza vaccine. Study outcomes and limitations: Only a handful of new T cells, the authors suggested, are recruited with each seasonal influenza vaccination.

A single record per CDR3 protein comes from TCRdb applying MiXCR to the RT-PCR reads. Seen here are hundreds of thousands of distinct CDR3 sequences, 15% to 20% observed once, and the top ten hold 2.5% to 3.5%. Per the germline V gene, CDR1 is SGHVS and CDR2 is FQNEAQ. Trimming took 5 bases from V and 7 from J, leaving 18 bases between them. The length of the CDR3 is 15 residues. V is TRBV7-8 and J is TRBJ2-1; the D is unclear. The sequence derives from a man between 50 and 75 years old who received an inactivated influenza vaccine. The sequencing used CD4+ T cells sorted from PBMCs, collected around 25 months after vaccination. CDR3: CASSPLSVLRNEQFF. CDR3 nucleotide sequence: TGTGCCAGCAGCCCACTAAGCGTTCTAAGAAATGAGCAGTTCTTC.